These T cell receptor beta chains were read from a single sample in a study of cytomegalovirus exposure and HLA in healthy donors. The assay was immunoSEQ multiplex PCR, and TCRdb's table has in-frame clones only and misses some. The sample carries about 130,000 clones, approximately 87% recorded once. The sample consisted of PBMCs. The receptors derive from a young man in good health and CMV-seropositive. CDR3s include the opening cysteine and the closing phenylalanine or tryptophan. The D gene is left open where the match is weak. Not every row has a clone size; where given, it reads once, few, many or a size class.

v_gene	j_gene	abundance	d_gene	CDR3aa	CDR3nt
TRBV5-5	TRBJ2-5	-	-	CASSRRGSEETQYF	TGTGCCAGCAGCCGGAGAGGGAGCGAAGAGACCCAGTACTTC
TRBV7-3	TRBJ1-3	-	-	CASSQGPPGSGNTIYF	TGTGCCAGCAGCCAAGGTCCTCCAGGATCTGGAAACACCATATATTTT
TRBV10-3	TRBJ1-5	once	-	CAISRDSNQPQHF	TGTGCCATCAGTAGAGATAGCAATCAGCCCCAGCATTTT
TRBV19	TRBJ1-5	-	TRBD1	CASDGQGAYQPQHF	TGTGCCAGCGACGGGCAGGGGGCCTATCAGCCCCAGCATTTT
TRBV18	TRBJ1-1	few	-	CASSREASRAWGAEAFF	TGTGCCAGCTCACGAGAGGCTTCCAGGGCTTGGGGCGCTGAAGCTTTCTTT
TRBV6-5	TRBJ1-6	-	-	CASSYSQYNSPLHF	TGTGCCAGCAGTTATAGCCAGTATAATTCACCCCTCCACTTT
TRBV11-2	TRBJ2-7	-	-	CASSLDQALYYEQYF	TGTGCCAGCAGCTTAGACCAGGCTCTCTACTACGAGCAGTACTTC
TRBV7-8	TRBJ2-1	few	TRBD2	CATQRGSYNEQFF	TGTGCCACACAGCGGGGGTCTTACAATGAGCAGTTCTTC
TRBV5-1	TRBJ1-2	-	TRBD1	CASSLQGADGYTF	TGCGCCAGCAGCTTACAGGGGGCGGATGGCTACACCTTC
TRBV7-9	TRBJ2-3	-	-	CASSFSQGKDTQYF	TGTGCCAGCAGCTTCAGCCAGGGGAAAGATACGCAGTATTTT
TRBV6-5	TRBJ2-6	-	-	CASQNVGANVLTF	TGTGCCAGCCAGAATGTAGGGGCCAACGTCCTGACTTTC
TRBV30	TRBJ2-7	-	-	CAWTQVQGISYEQYF	TGTGCCTGGACCCAGGTCCAGGGAATCTCCTACGAGCAGTACTTC
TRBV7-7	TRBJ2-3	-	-	CASSGVGGAITDTQYF	TGTGCCAGCAGCGGCGTGGGCGGGGCAATCACAGATACGCAGTATTTT
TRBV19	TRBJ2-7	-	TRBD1	CASNPGQGHEQYF	TGTGCCAGTAATCCGGGACAGGGACACGAGCAGTACTTC
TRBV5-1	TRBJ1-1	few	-	CASSLEGSNTEAFF	TGCGCCAGCAGCTTGGAAGGGAGCAACACTGAAGCTTTCTTT
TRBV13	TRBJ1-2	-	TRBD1	CASSSFDRGPGGYTF	TGTGCCAGCAGCTCTTTCGACAGGGGGCCGGGAGGCTACACCTTC
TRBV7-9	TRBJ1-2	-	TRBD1	CASSSTGANYGYTF	TGTGCCAGCAGCTCCACAGGGGCGAACTATGGCTACACCTTC
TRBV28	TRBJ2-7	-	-	CASSSRYEQYF	TGTGCCAGCAGTTCGCGGTACGAGCAGTACTTC
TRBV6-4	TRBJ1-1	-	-	CASSEFGGYTEAFF	TGTGCCAGCAGTGAGTTCGGCGGTTACACTGAAGCTTTCTTT